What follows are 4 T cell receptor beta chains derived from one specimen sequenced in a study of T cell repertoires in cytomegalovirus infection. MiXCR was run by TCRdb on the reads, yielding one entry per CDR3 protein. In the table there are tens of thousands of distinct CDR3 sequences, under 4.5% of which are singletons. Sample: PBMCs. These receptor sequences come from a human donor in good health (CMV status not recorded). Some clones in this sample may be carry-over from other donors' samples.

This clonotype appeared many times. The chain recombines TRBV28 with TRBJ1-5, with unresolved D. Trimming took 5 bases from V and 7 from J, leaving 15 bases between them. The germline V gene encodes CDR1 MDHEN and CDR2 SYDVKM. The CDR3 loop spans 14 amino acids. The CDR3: CASSPPRGSQPQHF. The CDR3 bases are TGTGCCAGCAGTCCGCCCCGAGGGTCCCAGCCCCAGCATTTT.

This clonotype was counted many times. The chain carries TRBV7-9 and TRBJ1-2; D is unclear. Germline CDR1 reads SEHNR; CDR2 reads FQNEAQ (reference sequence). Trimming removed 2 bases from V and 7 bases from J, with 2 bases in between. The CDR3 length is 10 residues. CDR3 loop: CASSLLGYTF. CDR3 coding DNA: TGTGCCAGCAGCTTACTTGGCTACACCTTC.

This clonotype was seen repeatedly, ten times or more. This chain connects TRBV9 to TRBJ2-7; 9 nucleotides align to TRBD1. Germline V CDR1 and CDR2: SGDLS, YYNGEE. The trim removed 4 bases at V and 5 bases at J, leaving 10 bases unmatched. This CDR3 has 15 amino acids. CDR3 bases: TGTGCCAGCAGCCCCCGGGGGACAGGGCACAACGAGCAGTACTTC. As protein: CASSPRGTGHNEQYF.

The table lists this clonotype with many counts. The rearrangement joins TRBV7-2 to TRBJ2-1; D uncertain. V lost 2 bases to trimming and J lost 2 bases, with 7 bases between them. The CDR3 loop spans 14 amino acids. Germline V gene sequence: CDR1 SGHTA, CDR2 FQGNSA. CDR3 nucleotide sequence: TGTGCCAGCAGCTTATCTGCTCCCTACAATGAGCAGTTCTTC. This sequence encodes CASSLSAPYNEQFF.